This TCR beta chain was profiled in a study of T-cell memory formation after mild COVID-19. Using its own MiXCR run on the 5' RACE reads, TCRdb lists one record per CDR3 protein. The table has around 160,000 distinct CDR3 sequences, roughly 11% seen once. This clonotype was observed a handful of times. Its cognate antigen is unknown. Study-level points and caveats: The study detected some responding clones in pre-infection memory, suggesting cross-reactive memory joined.

CDR3 length equals 14 residues. V was pared by 2 bases and J by 2 bases, with 7 bases between. CDR1 is SGHTA, CDR2 FQGNSA, per germline. Specimen: PBMCs or a T cell subset sorted from them (not recorded which). This clonotype was obtained from a man younger than 30 who had mild COVID-19 (a few samples of this study predate the infection). Cell type and time point are not known. The chain is built from TRBV7-2 and TRBJ1-5; possible D gene TRBD1, 6 bases. CDR3 coding DNA: TGTGCCAGCAGCTTACGACAGGGCAATCAGCCCCAGCATTTT. Translation gives CASSLRQGNQPQHF.